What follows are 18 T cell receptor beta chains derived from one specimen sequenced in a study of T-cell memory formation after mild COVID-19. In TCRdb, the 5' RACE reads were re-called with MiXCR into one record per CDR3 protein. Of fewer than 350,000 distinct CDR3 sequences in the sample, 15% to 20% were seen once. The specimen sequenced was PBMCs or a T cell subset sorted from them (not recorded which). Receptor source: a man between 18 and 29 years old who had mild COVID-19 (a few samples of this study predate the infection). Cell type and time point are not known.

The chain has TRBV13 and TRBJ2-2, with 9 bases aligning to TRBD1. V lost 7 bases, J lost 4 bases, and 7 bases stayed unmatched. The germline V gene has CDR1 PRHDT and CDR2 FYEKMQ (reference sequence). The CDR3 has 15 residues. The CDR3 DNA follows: TGTGCCAGCACCGGGACAGGGAGGGGCACCGGGGAGCTGTTTTTT. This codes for CASTGTGRGTGELFF.

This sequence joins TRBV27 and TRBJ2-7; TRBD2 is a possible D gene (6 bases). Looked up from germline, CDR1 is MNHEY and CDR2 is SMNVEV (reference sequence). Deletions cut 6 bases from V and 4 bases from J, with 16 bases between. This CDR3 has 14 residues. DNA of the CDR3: TGTGCCAGCAGACCTTTGGGGGGACCTTACGAGCAGTACTTC. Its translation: CASRPLGGPYEQYF.

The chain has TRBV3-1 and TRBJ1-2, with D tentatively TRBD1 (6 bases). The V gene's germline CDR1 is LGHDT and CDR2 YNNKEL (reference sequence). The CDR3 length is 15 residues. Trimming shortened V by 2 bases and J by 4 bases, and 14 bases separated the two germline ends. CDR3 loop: CASSQSMGAGYGYTF. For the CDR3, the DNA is TGTGCCAGCAGCCAAAGCATGGGGGCCGGCTATGGCTACACCTTC.

CDR3 nucleotides: TGTGCCAGCAGCAGGTCAGGAACCACAGATACGCAGTATTTT. Encoded protein: CASSRSGTTDTQYF. V is TRBV5-8 and J is TRBJ2-3; D is unresolved. V was cut by 4 bases and J by 2 bases, with 11 bases left in between. The CDR3 is made up of 14 amino acids. Germline V lookup: CDR1 SGHTS, CDR2 YDEGEE.

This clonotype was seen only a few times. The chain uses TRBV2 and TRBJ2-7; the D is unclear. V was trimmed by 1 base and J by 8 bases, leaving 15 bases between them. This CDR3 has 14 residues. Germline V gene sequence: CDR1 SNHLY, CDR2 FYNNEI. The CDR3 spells CASSEGDGDVKQYF. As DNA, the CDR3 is TGTGCCAGCAGTGAAGGTGACGGCGACGTCAAGCAGTACTTC.

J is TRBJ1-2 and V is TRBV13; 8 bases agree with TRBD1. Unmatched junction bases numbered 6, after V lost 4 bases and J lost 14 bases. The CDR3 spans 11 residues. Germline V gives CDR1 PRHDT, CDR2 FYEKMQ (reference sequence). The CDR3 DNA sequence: TGTGCCAGCAGCTCCGGGACAGGAAGGACCTTC. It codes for CASSSGTGRTF.

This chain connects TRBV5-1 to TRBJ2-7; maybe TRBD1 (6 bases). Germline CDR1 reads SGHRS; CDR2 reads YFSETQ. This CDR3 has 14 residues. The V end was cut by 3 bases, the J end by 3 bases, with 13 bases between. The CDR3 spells CASSSLGGVYEQYF. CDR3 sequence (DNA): TGCGCCAGCAGCTCATTAGGGGGAGTCTACGAGCAGTACTTC. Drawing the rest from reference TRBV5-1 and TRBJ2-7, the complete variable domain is KAGVTQTPRYLIKTRGQQVTLSCSPISGHRSVSWYQQTPGQGLQFLFEYFSETQRNKGNFPGRFSGRQFSNSRSEMNVSTLELGDSALYLCASSSLGGVYEQYFGPGTRLTVT.

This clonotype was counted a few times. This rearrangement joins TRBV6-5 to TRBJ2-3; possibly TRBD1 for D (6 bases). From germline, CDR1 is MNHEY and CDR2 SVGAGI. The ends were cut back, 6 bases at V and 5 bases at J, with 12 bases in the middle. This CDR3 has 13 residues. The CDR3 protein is CASRFRQEDTQYF. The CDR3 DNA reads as TGTGCCAGCAGGTTCCGACAGGAAGATACGCAGTATTTT.

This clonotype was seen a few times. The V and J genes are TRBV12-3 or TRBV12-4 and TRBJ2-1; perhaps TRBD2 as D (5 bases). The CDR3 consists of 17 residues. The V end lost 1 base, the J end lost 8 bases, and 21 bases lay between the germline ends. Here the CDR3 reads CASSLDTVRRYSDEQFF. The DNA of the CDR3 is TGTGCCAGCAGTTTAGACACTGTTAGACGGTATAGCGATGAGCAGTTCTTC.

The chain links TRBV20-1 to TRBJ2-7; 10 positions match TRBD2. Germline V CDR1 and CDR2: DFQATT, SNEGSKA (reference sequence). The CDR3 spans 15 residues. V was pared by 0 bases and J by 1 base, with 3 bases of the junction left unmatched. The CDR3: CSARDTSGISYEQYF. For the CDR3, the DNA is TGCAGTGCTAGAGATACTAGCGGGATTTCCTACGAGCAGTACTTC.

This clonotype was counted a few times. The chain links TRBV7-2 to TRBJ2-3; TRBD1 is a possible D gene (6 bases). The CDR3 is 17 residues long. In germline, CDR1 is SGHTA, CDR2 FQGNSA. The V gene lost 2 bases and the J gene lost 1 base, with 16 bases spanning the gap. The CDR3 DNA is TGTGCCAGCAGCTTATACAGACCAGGGGTACGCACAGATACGCAGTATTTT. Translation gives CASSLYRPGVRTDTQYF.

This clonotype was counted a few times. The CDR3 protein is CASSLASGITDTQYF. CDR3 coding DNA: TGCGCCAGCTCACTCGCTAGCGGGATTACAGATACGCAGTATTTT. This chain connects TRBV5-1 to TRBJ2-3; 9 bases fit TRBD2. Germline trimming cut 7 bases from V and 3 bases from J; bases unmatched to any gene: 9. This CDR3 region has 15 residues. Germline values: CDR1 SGHRS, CDR2 YFSETQ.

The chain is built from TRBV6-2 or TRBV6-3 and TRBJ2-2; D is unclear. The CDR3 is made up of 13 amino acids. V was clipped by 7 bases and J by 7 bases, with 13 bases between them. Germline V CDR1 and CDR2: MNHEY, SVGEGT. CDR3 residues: CASTLLVLGELFF. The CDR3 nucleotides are TGTGCCAGCACTCTGCTCGTACTCGGGGAGCTGTTTTTT.

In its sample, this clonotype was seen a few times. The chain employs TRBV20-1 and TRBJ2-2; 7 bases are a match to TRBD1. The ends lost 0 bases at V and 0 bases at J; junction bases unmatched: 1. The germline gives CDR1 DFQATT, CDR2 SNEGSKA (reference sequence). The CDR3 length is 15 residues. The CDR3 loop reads CSAREQGPNTGELFF. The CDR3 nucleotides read TGCAGTGCTAGAGAACAGGGGCCGAACACCGGGGAGCTGTTTTTT.

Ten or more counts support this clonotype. As DNA, the CDR3 is TGTGCCAGCTCATCGTATGGCGAGCAGTACTTC. Encoded protein: CASSSYGEQYF. The genes are TRBV18 and TRBJ2-7; D is undetermined. This CDR3 has 11 residues. Trimming shortened V by 5 bases and J by 6 bases, and 8 bases separated the two germline ends. CDR1 and CDR2 from the germline V gene are KGHSH and LQKENI.

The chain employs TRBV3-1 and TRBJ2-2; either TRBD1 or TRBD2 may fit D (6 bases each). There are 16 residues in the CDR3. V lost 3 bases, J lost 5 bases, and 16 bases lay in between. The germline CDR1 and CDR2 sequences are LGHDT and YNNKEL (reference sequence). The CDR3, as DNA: TGTGCCAGCAGCCACCTGGCCGGGGGCAAAACCGGGGAGCTGTTTTTT. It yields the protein CASSHLAGGKTGELFF. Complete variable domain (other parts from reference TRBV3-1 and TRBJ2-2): DTAVSQTPKYLVTQMGNDKSIKCEQNLGHDTMYWYKQDSKKFLKIMFSYNNKELIINETVPNRFSPKSPDKAHLNLHINSLELGDSAVYFCASSHLAGGKTGELFFGEGSRLTVL.

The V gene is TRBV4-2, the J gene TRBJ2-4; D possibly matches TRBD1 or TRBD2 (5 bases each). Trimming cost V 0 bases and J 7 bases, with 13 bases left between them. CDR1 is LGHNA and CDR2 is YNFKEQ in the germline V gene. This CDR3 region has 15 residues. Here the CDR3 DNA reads TGTGCCAGCAGCCAAGATTGGGGGTTAAGCAACATTCAGTACTTC. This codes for CASSQDWGLSNIQYF.

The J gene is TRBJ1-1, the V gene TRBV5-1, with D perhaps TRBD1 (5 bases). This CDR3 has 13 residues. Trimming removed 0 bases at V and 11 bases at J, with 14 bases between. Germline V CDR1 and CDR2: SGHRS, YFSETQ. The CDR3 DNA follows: TGCGCCAGCAGCTTGGTGGGACGGGAAGAGGCTTTCTTT. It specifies CASSLVGREEAFF.